These 23 T cell receptor beta chains were sequenced from one sample in a study of T-cell reconstitution after alpha-beta-depleted transplantation in children. The TCRbeta library incorporated unique molecular identifiers. TCRdb analysed the PCR reads with MiXCR anew, one entry per CDR3 protein. The sample has over 300,000 distinct CDR3 sequences, 10% seen once. Sample: PBMCs from the stem cell graft donor, taken from the stem cell graft. The receptor set was obtained from a human donor who donated a stem cell graft to a child with acute lymphoblastic leukemia.

The rearrangement joins TRBV7-2 to TRBJ2-3; TRBD1 might be the D (5 bases). The ends were cut back, 2 bases at V and 2 bases at J, with 17 bases in the middle. The CDR3 runs to 17 residues. Germline CDR1 SGHTA, CDR2 FQGNSA. CDR3 nucleotides: TGTGCCAGCAGCTTAAGTTTCAGGGCCGAGTTCACAGATACGCAGTATTTT. This sequence encodes CASSLSFRAEFTDTQYF.

The chain uses TRBV12-3 or TRBV12-4 and TRBJ1-4, with D unresolved. The CDR3 extends over 15 amino acids. V lost 7 bases and J 2 bases, leaving 14 bases between the germline ends. The CDR3 sequence: CASTLDARTNEKLFF. CDR3 sequence (DNA): TGTGCCAGCACCCTTGATGCGAGGACTAATGAAAAACTGTTTTTT.

This clonotype was counted many times. V is TRBV4-1 and J is TRBJ2-3; D remains unclear. The CDR3 covers 15 residues. The germline CDR1 and CDR2 sequences are MGHRA and YSYEKL. The ends were cut back, 1 base at V and 2 bases at J, with 10 bases in the middle. The CDR3 DNA sequence: TGCGCCAGCAGCCAAGTGTTCGGAACCACAGATACGCAGTATTTT. It encodes CASSQVFGTTDTQYF.

This clonotype has a handful of counts. The rearrangement links TRBV29-1 to TRBJ1-1, with D perhaps matching TRBD1 (5 bases). Trimming removed 6 bases from V and 8 bases from J, with 16 bases in between. This CDR3 spans 12 amino acids. In germline, CDR1 is SQVTM, CDR2 ANQGSEA. CDR3: CSVILGGEEAFF. The CDR3 DNA sequence: TGCAGCGTAATCCTTGGGGGGGAAGAAGCTTTCTTT.

The V and J genes are TRBV6-2 or TRBV6-3 and TRBJ1-4; 9 nucleotides align to TRBD1. Per germline, CDR1 MNHEY and CDR2 SVGEGT. The J segment lost 5 bases and the V segment lost 5 bases, leaving 3 bases of the junction unmatched. CDR3 length: 14 residues. The CDR3 protein is CASSHRGRNEKLFF. In DNA, the CDR3 is TGTGCCAGCAGTCACAGGGGGCGAAATGAAAAACTGTTTTTT.

The chain uses TRBV6-5 and TRBJ2-7, with 7 nucleotides matching TRBD1. Germline V CDR1 and CDR2: MNHEY, SVGAGI. This CDR3 is built from 15 residues. V was clipped by 3 bases and J by 2 bases; unmatched bases: 7. This chain's CDR3 is CASSYGKGGPYEQYF. CDR3 in DNA: TGTGCCAGCAGTTATGGTAAAGGGGGCCCCTACGAGCAGTACTTC.

The chain has TRBV9 and TRBJ2-1, with D possibly being TRBD2 (5 bases). Germline V gene sequence: CDR1 SGDLS, CDR2 YYNGEE. This CDR3 is 16 amino acids long. V lost 1 base and J lost 0, with 11 bases in between. The CDR3 DNA reads TGTGCCAGCAGCGTATTTGGACGGGACTCCTACAATGAGCAGTTCTTC. It translates to CASSVFGRDSYNEQFF. Filled out from reference TRBV9 and TRBJ2-1, the complete variable domain reads DSGVTQTPKHLITATGQRVTLRCSPRSGDLSVYWYQQSLDQGLQFLIQYYNGEERAKGNILERFSAQQFPDLHSELNLSSLELGDSALYFCASSVFGRDSYNEQFFGPGTRLTVL.

This clonotype has a handful of counts. The chain combines TRBV12-3 or TRBV12-4 with TRBJ2-7; possible D gene TRBD1, 5 bases. The V end lost 5 bases, the J end lost 2 bases, and 13 bases lay between the germline ends. The CDR3 runs 14 residues. The CDR3 spells CASSGQEDTYEQYF. The CDR3 coding sequence is TGTGCCAGCAGTGGGCAAGAGGACACCTACGAGCAGTACTTC.

Comment on this clonotype: The CDR3 does not close with the conserved phenylalanine or tryptophan, likely indicating a read error. The limits of the CDR3 on the DNA are not certain, so only TCRdb's listed CDR3 is given. The chain has TRBV29-1 and TRBJ2-5; the DNA was not used to check the table's D call, TRBD1. Germline V lookup: CDR1 SQVTM, CDR2 ANQGSEA. Inclusive of both ends, the CDR3 amounts to 11 amino acids. CDR3 loop: CSVFTGTGIIT.

The V call is TRBV19, the J call TRBJ2-1, with a possible D match to TRBD2 (6 bases). V lost 8 bases and J lost 2, with 19 bases in between. The germline V gene encodes CDR1 LNHDA and CDR2 SQIVND (reference sequence). This CDR3 contains 16 residues. The CDR3 reads CASDTGGSGAYNEQFF. For the CDR3, the DNA is TGTGCCAGTGATACGGGTGGTAGCGGAGCCTACAATGAGCAGTTCTTC.

V and J are TRBV27 and TRBJ2-7; 8 nucleotides match TRBD1. CDR3 length: 16 amino acids. The V gene's germline CDR1 is MNHEY and CDR2 SMNVEV (reference sequence). Trimming cost V 5 bases and J 0 bases; bases outside gene matches: 9. CDR3 in amino acids: CASSPPGTGGSYEQYF. In DNA, the CDR3 is TGTGCCAGCAGTCCCCCCGGGACAGGTGGCTCCTACGAGCAGTACTTC.

In its sample, this clonotype was seen a few times. The V call is TRBV2, the J call TRBJ1-3; no reliable D call. This CDR3 is built from 15 residues. Trimming left V 8 bases short and J 2 bases short, with 16 bases between. CDR1 is SNHLY and CDR2 is FYNNEI in the germline V gene. This chain's CDR3 is CASWDSGWTGNTIYF. CDR3 coding DNA: TGTGCCAGCTGGGATTCGGGGTGGACTGGAAACACCATATATTTT. Full variable domain (rest looked up from reference TRBV2 and TRBJ1-3): EPEVTQTPSHQVTQMGQEVILRCVPISNHLYFYWYRQILGQKVEFLVSFYNNEISEKSEIFDDQFSVERPDGSNFTLKIRSTKLEDSAMYFCASWDSGWTGNTIYFGEGSWLTVV.

This clonotype showed up just a few times. The chain links TRBV5-1 to TRBJ2-2; 12 bases are a match to TRBD2. The V gene end was trimmed by 4 bases and the J gene end by 0 bases; junction bases not matched to a gene: 1. This CDR3 comprises 16 residues. From germline, CDR1 is SGHRS and CDR2 YFSETQ. In DNA form, the CDR3 reads TGCGCCAGCAGCGGGACTAGCGGGTCGAACACCGGGGAGCTGTTTTTT. Its translation is CASSGTSGSNTGELFF.

This clonotype was counted a single time. The genes are TRBV7-9 and TRBJ2-5; D is perhaps TRBD1 (6 bases). The CDR3 runs to 16 residues. The V end was cut by 5 bases, the J end by 0 bases, with 16 bases between. CDR1 and CDR2 from the germline V gene are SEHNR and FQNEAQ (reference sequence). Here the CDR3 DNA reads TGTGCCAGCAGCCACCGGGACACCATGTACCAAGAGACCCAGTACTTC. Encoded protein: CASSHRDTMYQETQYF. Supplemented by reference TRBV7-9 and TRBJ2-5, the full variable domain reads DTGVSQNPRHKITKRGQNVTFRCDPISEHNRLYWYRQTLGQGPEFLTYFQNEAQLEKSRLLSDRFSAERPKGSFSTLEIQRTEQGDSAMYLCASSHRDTMYQETQYFGPGTRLLVL.

This clonotype was counted between two and nine times. The chain recombines TRBV11-2 with TRBJ2-2; 10 nucleotides align to TRBD2. This CDR3 spans 20 amino acids. V lost 2 bases, J lost 1 base, and 13 bases stayed unmatched. Germline CDR1 is SGHAT and CDR2 is FQNNGV. DNA of the CDR3: TGTGCCAGCAGCTTACGGGGTGGTCGGACTAGCGGAAGGAACACCGGGGAGCTGTTTTTT. Translation gives CASSLRGGRTSGRNTGELFF.

The J gene is TRBJ1-1, the V gene TRBV9, with 8 bases lining up with TRBD1. The ends lost 2 bases at V and 6 bases at J; junction bases unmatched: 3. Germline CDR1 SGDLS, CDR2 YYNGEE. The CDR3 has 13 amino acids. The CDR3 nucleotides read TGTGCCAGCAGCGTGGCAGGGGGCTCTGAAGCTTTCTTT. It translates to CASSVAGGSEAFF.

The rearrangement uses TRBV12-3 or TRBV12-4 and TRBJ1-5; 8 bases are shared with TRBD1. The V gene end was trimmed by 6 bases and the J gene end by 5 bases; junction bases not matched to a gene: 9. The CDR3 runs 15 residues. CDR3 nucleotides: TGTGCCAGCAGCGGCCCGGACAGGGTCTATCAGCCCCAGCATTTT. It yields the protein CASSGPDRVYQPQHF.

This clonotype came up many times. The chain uses TRBV6-2 or TRBV6-3 and TRBJ2-1; 10 bases are shared with TRBD2. Germline V gene sequence: CDR1 MNHEY, CDR2 SVGEGT. The CDR3 is 14 residues long. With V trimmed by 4 bases and J by 7 bases, 4 bases remained unmatched. In DNA form, the CDR3 reads TGTGCCAGCAGTTTCTTGACTAGCGGGAATGAGCAGTTCTTC. The encoded protein is CASSFLTSGNEQFF.

The table lists this clonotype with a few counts. V is TRBV7-8 and J is TRBJ2-2; D not resolved. The CDR3 is 17 amino acids. Germline values: CDR1 SGHVS, CDR2 FQNEAQ. The V end was cut by 1 base, the J end by 2 bases, with 14 bases between. The CDR3: CASSLGLGYRNTGELFF. CDR3 DNA: TGTGCCAGCAGCTTAGGTTTGGGGTACCGAAACACCGGGGAGCTGTTTTTT.

This clonotype has just a few counts. The gene calls are TRBV27 and TRBJ2-3; 11 bases agree with TRBD2. J was trimmed by 3 bases and V by 5 bases; bases with no gene match: 7. The germline gives CDR1 MNHEY, CDR2 SMNVEV (reference sequence). The CDR3 runs to 16 residues. Here the CDR3 DNA reads TGTGCCAGCAGTATCTCTAGCGGGAGGAAGACAGATACGCAGTATTTT. Translated: CASSISSGRKTDTQYF.

This clonotype appeared a few times. The chain combines TRBV4-1 with TRBJ2-1; 10 bases map to TRBD2. CDR1 and CDR2 (germline): MGHRA, YSYEKL. Unmatched junction bases numbered 7, after V lost 0 bases and J lost 5 bases. CDR3 length: 17 residues. The CDR3 nucleotides are TGCGCCAGCAGCCAAGATCTGCTAGCGGGGGCTCACAATGAGCAGTTCTTC. Residues: CASSQDLLAGAHNEQFF.

This clonotype was found a few times. The chain employs TRBV20-1 and TRBJ2-7; TRBD2 might be the D (5 bases). V lost 1 base and J 4 bases, leaving 20 bases between the germline ends. Germline V lookup: CDR1 DFQATT, CDR2 SNEGSKA (reference sequence). The CDR3 has 16 amino acids. CDR3 coding DNA: TGCAGTGCTAGAGGTCCAGAACGGGGAGTGATGTACGAGCAGTACTTC. It specifies CSARGPERGVMYEQYF.

This clonotype turned up a few times. The chain couples TRBV27 to TRBJ2-3, with TRBD2 matching over 12 bases. Trimming took 7 bases from V and 3 from J; bases not matched to a gene: 5. The germline gives CDR1 MNHEY, CDR2 SMNVEV (reference sequence). The CDR3 extends over 15 amino acids. The CDR3 is CASTKGLAGTDTQYF. Written as DNA, the CDR3 is TGTGCCAGCACAAAGGGACTAGCGGGTACAGATACGCAGTATTTT.